The 26 T cell receptor beta chains listed next were all sequenced from one sample in a study of control samples from healthy donors and cancer patients (TCRdb year 2020). Library preparation employed the immunoSEQ multiplex PCR assay. In its TCRdb copy, this immuneACCESS table keeps in-frame sequences only and misses some clones. Where compared with another copy, unresolved V genes explain less than half of these, and the others have no known cause. For this sample there are about 140,000 clones; roughly 92% appear just once. The ten largest make up about 10% of the sample. The material sequenced was blood. These receptors came from a man in his thirties or forties in good health.

This clone has a single count. V is TRBV5-8 and J is TRBJ2-3, with D possibly being TRBD2 (5 bases). This CDR3 comprises 17 residues. Germline lookup yields CDR1 SGHTS and CDR2 YDEGEE. The V end lost 4 bases, the J end lost 2 bases, and 20 bases lay between the germline ends. DNA of the CDR3: TGTGCCAGCAGCCGAGGCGAGGGTCCTAGATACACAGATACGCAGTATTTT. Translation: CASSRGEGPRYTDTQYF.

Only one count was recorded for this clone. The V gene is TRBV30, the J gene TRBJ1-3, with 8 bases fitting TRBD1. There are 15 residues in the CDR3. Trimming cost V 3 bases and J 4 bases; bases outside gene matches: 8. Germline CDR1 and CDR2: GTSNPN and SVGIG (reference sequence). DNA for the CDR3: TGTGCCTGGAGCTATGGACAGGGAGCCGGAAACACCATATATTTT. Translated: CAWSYGQGAGNTIYF.

V is TRBV28 and J is TRBJ1-2, with D maybe TRBD1 (5 bases). Trimming took off 7 bases at V and 5 bases at J, with 20 bases between the two ends. CDR3 length: 15 amino acids. Germline CDR1 reads MDHEN; CDR2 reads SYDVKM. Here the CDR3 DNA reads TGTGCCAGCACCACGGGGGGATTGCTACGGTATGGCTACACCTTC. Translation gives CASTTGGLLRYGYTF.

This clone was recorded once. The chain joins TRBV13 to TRBJ2-2; D is unresolved. Trimming removed 2 bases at V and 2 bases at J, with 3 bases between. Per the germline V gene, CDR1 is PRHDT and CDR2 is FYEKMQ (reference sequence). This CDR3 spans 13 amino acids. The CDR3 DNA sequence: TGTGCCAGCAGCTTACGAAACACCGGGGAGCTGTTTTTT. Its translation: CASSLRNTGELFF. The whole variable domain, remainder taken from reference TRBV13 and TRBJ2-2, is AAGVIQSPRHLIKEKRETATLKCYPIPRHDTVYWYQQGPGQDPQFLISFYEKMQSDKGSIPDRFSAQQFSDYHSELNMSSLELGDSALYFCASSLRNTGELFFGEGSRLTVL.

The V gene is TRBV6-5, the J gene TRBJ2-1; 8 nucleotides line up with TRBD1. The CDR3 runs to 14 residues. Per the germline V gene, CDR1 is MNHEY and CDR2 is SVGAGI. V gave up 2 bases and J gave up 8 bases; unmatched junction bases: 5. DNA for the CDR3: TGTGCCAGCAGTTACCGACAGGGGCCCTATGAGCAGTTCTTC. This codes for CASSYRQGPYEQFF.

V gene TRBV24-1 combines with J gene TRBJ2-7; TRBD2 aligns across 8 bases. Trimming at V came to 4 bases and at J to 6 bases, leaving 1 base not matched to a gene. Germline CDR1 reads KGHDR; CDR2 reads SFDVKD. CDR3 length: 12 residues. The CDR3 protein is CATSDGGGEQYF. The CDR3 DNA follows: TGTGCCACCAGTGACGGGGGGGGCGAGCAGTACTTC.

This chain links TRBV7-6 with TRBJ2-3; 15 bases map to TRBD2. The germline V gene has CDR1 SGHVS and CDR2 FNYEAQ. CDR3 size: 17 residues. With 6 bases clipped from V and 5 bases from J, the junction kept 9 bases outside the gene matches. This chain's CDR3 is CASSRTSGRGIVDTQYF. DNA of the CDR3: TGTGCCAGCAGTAGGACTAGCGGGAGGGGAATAGTAGATACGCAGTATTTT.

This chain joins TRBV28 and TRBJ2-3, with a possible D match to TRBD2 (6 bases). The CDR3 has 15 amino acids. Per the germline V gene, CDR1 is MDHEN and CDR2 is SYDVKM. The V and J ends lost 4 bases and 2 bases respectively, with 13 bases between them. The CDR3 loop is CASSSGTFDTDTQYF. CDR3 coding DNA: TGTGCCAGCAGTTCCGGGACTTTCGACACAGATACGCAGTATTTT.

The rearrangement joins TRBV28 to TRBJ1-2; no reliable D call. The CDR3 length is 12 residues. With 5 bases removed from V and 0 bases from J, the gap between germline ends came to 4 bases. Per the germline V gene, CDR1 is MDHEN and CDR2 is SYDVKM. This chain's CDR3 is CASSAANYGYTF. The CDR3 bases are TGTGCCAGCAGTGCGGCTAACTATGGCTACACCTTC.

This chain uses TRBV27 with TRBJ2-1; possible D gene TRBD2, 6 bases. The CDR3 has 13 amino acids. With 7 bases removed from V and 9 bases from J, the gap between germline ends came to 16 bases. CDR1 MNHEY and CDR2 SMNVEV come from the germline V gene (reference sequence). CDR3 in amino acids: CASKLRSGLEQFF. CDR3 DNA sequence: TGTGCCAGCAAGCTCAGATCGGGACTTGAGCAGTTCTTC.

The chain employs TRBV5-6 and TRBJ1-2, with D maybe TRBD1 (5 bases). This CDR3 has 14 amino acids. Germline-derived CDR1 and CDR2 are SGHDT and YYEEEE. The ends were cut back, 0 bases at V and 3 bases at J, with 9 bases in the middle. The CDR3 is CASSLGGSHYGYTF. The CDR3 nucleotides read TGTGCCAGCAGCTTGGGGGGCAGTCACTATGGCTACACCTTC.

The V and J genes are TRBV10-3 and TRBJ2-7; D gene ambiguous. Germline V CDR1 and CDR2: ENHRY, SYGVKD. Trimming took off 4 bases at V and 3 bases at J, with 10 bases between the two ends. The CDR3 spans 13 residues. The CDR3, as DNA: TGTGCCATCAGTGGGGCGGAACTCTACGAGCAGTACTTC. Its protein product is CAISGAELYEQYF.

The CDR3 DNA follows: TGTGCCAGTTCGATCCACGGGGGCTCACGGTCTGGCTACACCTTC. Its protein is CASSIHGGSRSGYTF. The chain uses TRBV28 and TRBJ1-2; maybe TRBD1 (6 bases). This CDR3 is built from 15 residues. Looked up from germline, CDR1 is MDHEN and CDR2 is SYDVKM. The V gene lost 9 bases and the J gene lost 7 bases, with 24 bases spanning the gap.

The chain carries TRBV28 and TRBJ1-2, with D possibly being TRBD1 (6 bases). Trimming shortened V by 5 bases and J by 4 bases, and 14 bases separated the two germline ends. There are 14 residues in the CDR3. CDR1 and CDR2 (germline): MDHEN, SYDVKM. The CDR3 bases are TGTGCCAGCAGTAGCTTCCGGGACATCTATGGCTACACCTTC. It encodes CASSSFRDIYGYTF.

This clone was seen only once. The rearrangement uses TRBV28 and TRBJ2-3; the D gene could be TRBD1 or TRBD2 (5 bases each). The germline gives CDR1 MDHEN, CDR2 SYDVKM. V was clipped by 10 bases and J by 2 bases, with 10 bases between them. The CDR3 runs 12 residues. For the CDR3, the DNA is TGTGCCACCGGGGCGATCACAGATACGCAGTATTTT. This gives the protein CATGAITDTQYF.

The V call is TRBV9, the J call TRBJ2-3, with TRBD2 matching over 10 bases. CDR3 length: 16 residues. The germline gives CDR1 SGDLS, CDR2 YYNGEE. V dropped 2 bases and J dropped 4; count of bases not matched to a gene: 7. CDR3 DNA: TGTGCCAGCAGCGTTCTAGCGGGAGAGTCGGCAGATACGCAGTATTTT. Its translation: CASSVLAGESADTQYF.

The chain has TRBV3-1 (or the pseudogene TRBV3-2) and TRBJ2-1; TRBD2 might be the D (5 bases). CDR1 LGHDT and CDR2 YNNKEL come from the germline V gene (reference sequence). CDR3 length equals 18 residues. V was cut by 2 bases and J by 0 bases, with 17 bases left in between. CDR3 nucleotide sequence: TGTGCCAGCAGCCAAACACCTAAATCTGGGAGCTCCTACAATGAGCAGTTCTTC. As protein: CASSQTPKSGSSYNEQFF.

The chain uses TRBV19 and TRBJ1-4; no definite D call. Germline CDR1 LNHDA, CDR2 SQIVND (reference sequence). V was cut by 4 bases and J by 7 bases, with 10 bases left in between. The length of the CDR3 is 13 residues. The DNA for the CDR3 is TGTGCCAGTAGTAGGGTTTATGGTGAAAAACTGTTTTTT. It translates to CASSRVYGEKLFF.

The chain employs TRBV3-1 (or the pseudogene TRBV3-2) and TRBJ2-5; 8 positions match TRBD1. In germline, CDR1 is LGHDT, CDR2 YNNKEL (reference sequence). Trimming removed 3 bases from V and 5 bases from J; junction bases left unmatched: 2. The CDR3 totals 13 residues. In DNA, the CDR3 is TGTGCCAGCAGCCATAACAGGGGGGAGACCCAGTACTTC. Amino acid sequence: CASSHNRGETQYF.

This chain connects TRBV3-1 (or the pseudogene TRBV3-2) to TRBJ2-7, with a weak D call TRBD2 (5 bases). The V and J ends lost 0 bases and 3 bases respectively, with 12 bases between them. The CDR3 contains 15 residues. Germline values: CDR1 LGHDT, CDR2 YNNKEL (reference sequence). The CDR3 DNA follows: TGTGCCAGCAGCCAAGACCCTTACGGGATCTACGAGCAGTACTTC. Protein: CASSQDPYGIYEQYF.

This chain connects TRBV19 to TRBJ2-4; D is ambiguous. V was shortened by 6 bases and J by 9 bases, with 18 bases between the two germline ends. This CDR3 is built from 14 residues. CDR1 is LNHDA, CDR2 SQIVND, per germline (reference sequence). The CDR3 bases are TGTGCCAGTAGGATAAACGGCCAGGACGGCATTCAGTACTTC. This encodes CASRINGQDGIQYF.

The chain uses TRBV6-1 and TRBJ1-1; the D is unclear. Germline-derived CDR1 and CDR2 are MNHNS and SASEGT. The CDR3 has 15 amino acids. Trimming took off 2 bases at V and 1 base at J, with 11 bases between the two ends. CDR3 nucleotide sequence: TGTGCCAGCAGTGAAAGTCGGGAGAGGAACACTGAAGCTTTCTTT. Translating gives CASSESRERNTEAFF.

V gene TRBV11-3 combines with J gene TRBJ2-3; 10 bases line up with TRBD2. The CDR3 length is 16 residues. Trimming took 1 base from V and 3 from J; bases not matched to a gene: 4. The germline CDR1 and CDR2 sequences are SGHNT and YENEEA. The CDR3 DNA follows: TGTGCCAGCAGCTTAGTATTAGCGGGAGGTACAGATACGCAGTATTTT. Its translation: CASSLVLAGGTDTQYF.

This clone appeared once. The genes are TRBV19 and TRBJ2-4; TRBD2 is a possible D gene (7 bases). Trimming took off 5 bases at V and 4 bases at J, with 18 bases between the two ends. The germline gives CDR1 LNHDA, CDR2 SQIVND (reference sequence). The CDR3 is 16 residues long. CDR3 sequence reads: CASSHGPGRGKNIQYF. The CDR3 DNA reads TGTGCCAGTAGTCATGGTCCGGGGAGGGGGAAAAACATTCAGTACTTC.

This chain connects TRBV11-3 to TRBJ2-5, with 14 positions matching TRBD2. V gave up 2 bases and J gave up 4 bases; unmatched junction bases: 6. The CDR3 runs to 17 residues. Germline V gene data show CDR1 as SGHNT and CDR2 as YENEEA. CDR3 bases: TGTGCCAGCAGCTTATACCAGGGACTAGCGGGAGTAGAGACCCAGTACTTC. Translating it yields CASSLYQGLAGVETQYF.

The chain carries TRBV2 and TRBJ1-1; 8 positions agree with TRBD1. V was clipped by 5 bases and J by 5 bases; unmatched bases: 4. The germline V gene has CDR1 SNHLY and CDR2 FYNNEI. This CDR3 has 13 amino acids. CDR3 protein: CASSPYRGTEAFF. For the CDR3, the DNA is TGTGCCAGCAGTCCCTACAGGGGGACTGAAGCTTTCTTT.